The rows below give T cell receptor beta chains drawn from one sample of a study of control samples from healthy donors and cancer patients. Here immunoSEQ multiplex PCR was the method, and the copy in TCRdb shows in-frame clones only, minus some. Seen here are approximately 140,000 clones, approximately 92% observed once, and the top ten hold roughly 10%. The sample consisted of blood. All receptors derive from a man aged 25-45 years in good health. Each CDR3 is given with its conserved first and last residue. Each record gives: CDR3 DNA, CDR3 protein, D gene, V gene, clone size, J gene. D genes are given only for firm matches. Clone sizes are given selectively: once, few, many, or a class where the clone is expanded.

TGTGCCAGCAGTGCAAGCGGGAGTAGATACAATGAGCAGTTCTTC | CASSASGSRYNEQFF | TRBD2 | TRBV2 | - | TRBJ2-1
TGTGCCAGCAGCTTAGGGGGGAGCCTCTCTGGAAACACCATATATTTT | CASSLGGSLSGNTIYF | - | TRBV7-9 | - | TRBJ1-3
TGTGCCAGCAGTTTGGGTACGAGAGATACGCAGTATTTT | CASSLGTRDTQYF | - | TRBV12-3/TRBV12-4 | - | TRBJ2-3
TGTGCCAGCAGCCAAGTTCAGAGGGGCCTCTCCTACAATGAGCAGTTCTTC | CASSQVQRGLSYNEQFF | - | TRBV4-2 | - | TRBJ2-1
TGTGCCAGCAGTGCCTCTAGGGGATTCCTCTACGAGCAGTACTTC | CASSASRGFLYEQYF | - | TRBV28 | - | TRBJ2-7
TGTGCCAGCTCACGGGGACAGGTTACCTATGGCTACACCTTC | CASSRGQVTYGYTF | TRBD1 | TRBV18 | - | TRBJ1-2
TGCAGCACTATTGGGACTAGCGGGAGTATGGAGCAGTTCTTC | CSTIGTSGSMEQFF | TRBD2 | TRBV29-1 | - | TRBJ2-1
TGTGCCAGCAGTGTGGAAACCGGGAGTGGTGAGACCCAGTACTTC | CASSVETGSGETQYF | - | TRBV2 | once | TRBJ2-5
TGTGCCAGCTCACCGGTTGAGTACTCCACAGATACGCAGTATTTT | CASSPVEYSTDTQYF | - | TRBV18 | - | TRBJ2-3
TGCGCCAGCAGTCAGTACACCGGGGAGCTGTTTTTT | CASSQYTGELFF | - | TRBV10-1 | - | TRBJ2-2
TGCGCCAGCAGCTTCACCAGCTCCTACGAGCAGTACTTC | CASSFTSSYEQYF | - | TRBV5-1 | once | TRBJ2-7
TGTGCCAGCGGCGGCATGGGTTCTGGGGCCAACGTCCTGACTTTC | CASGGMGSGANVLTF | - | TRBV5-6 | once | TRBJ2-6
TGTGCCAGCAGTGAGGATTGGACTAGCACAGATACGCAGTATTTT | CASSEDWTSTDTQYF | - | TRBV2 | - | TRBJ2-3
TGCGCCAGCAGCCCCCGTAGTAATCAGCCCCAGCATTTT | CASSPRSNQPQHF | - | TRBV4-1 | few | TRBJ1-5
TGTGCCAGCAGTGGAATCACGAACACTGAAGCTTTCTTT | CASSGITNTEAFF | - | TRBV28 | few | TRBJ1-1
TGTGCCAGCAGCCACTCCTCTGGAAACACCATATATTTT | CASSHSSGNTIYF | - | TRBV11-2 | - | TRBJ1-3
TGTGCCAGCACCCGAAAACTCCGAATCGAGACCCAGTACTTC | CASTRKLRIETQYF | - | TRBV28 | - | TRBJ2-5